A selection of T cell receptor beta chains follows, all from one sample in a study of shared clonotypes between healthy human individuals. TCRdb keeps only in-frame clones here, not all; method: immunoSEQ multiplex PCR. Among approximately 650,000 clones listed, about 95% were seen once. Sequenced input: naive CD8+ T cells sorted from blood. These receptor sequences come from a woman aged 30 to 39 in good health. Both conserved end residues are part of each CDR3. D genes are given only for firm matches. Size is stated for part of the rows, as once, few or many counts, or as a class when the clone is expanded.

abundance: NA; j_gene: TRBJ2-3; v_gene: TRBV7-9; d_gene: NA; CDR3nt: TGTGCCAGCAGCTTAGACGGGGACCACACAGATACGCAGTATTTT; CDR3aa: CASSLDGDHTDTQYF
abundance: NA; j_gene: TRBJ1-2; v_gene: TRBV6-1; d_gene: NA; CDR3nt: TGTGCCAGCAGTGTCGTGGGCAATTCGGGCTATGGCTACACCTTC; CDR3aa: CASSVVGNSGYGYTF
abundance: NA; j_gene: TRBJ2-1; v_gene: TRBV11-2; d_gene: TRBD2; CDR3nt: TGTGCCAGCAGCCCGGTGGTTGGCGGGAGAAGGAATGAGCAGTTCTTC; CDR3aa: CASSPVVGGRRNEQFF
abundance: NA; j_gene: TRBJ2-3; v_gene: TRBV5-1; d_gene: NA; CDR3nt: TGCGCCAGCAGCCGGAGAGCGACAGATACGCAGTATTTT; CDR3aa: CASSRRATDTQYF
abundance: NA; j_gene: TRBJ1-2; v_gene: TRBV10-3; d_gene: NA; CDR3nt: TGTGCCATCAGTGAGACGGGGACTTTCTATGGCTACACCTTC; CDR3aa: CAISETGTFYGYTF
abundance: NA; j_gene: TRBJ2-7; v_gene: TRBV5-6; d_gene: NA; CDR3nt: TGTGCCAGCAGTTCCGGGACCGCTTCCTACGAGCAGTACTTC; CDR3aa: CASSSGTASYEQYF
abundance: NA; j_gene: TRBJ2-1; v_gene: TRBV16; d_gene: TRBD2; CDR3nt: TGTGCCAGCAGCCAATCCGGGGGTCAGCGGGAGGGACTCAATGAGCAGTTCTTC; CDR3aa: CASSQSGGQREGLNEQFF
abundance: NA; j_gene: TRBJ2-1; v_gene: TRBV4-1; d_gene: NA; CDR3nt: TGCGCCAGCAGCCAAGGATACAATGAGCAGTTCTTC; CDR3aa: CASSQGYNEQFF
abundance: NA; j_gene: TRBJ1-5; v_gene: TRBV6-1; d_gene: NA; CDR3nt: TGTGCCAGCAGTGGTTTGGACAGCCCCAATCTTCAGCCCCAGCATTTT; CDR3aa: CASSGLDSPNLQPQHF
abundance: NA; j_gene: TRBJ2-3; v_gene: TRBV27; d_gene: TRBD2; CDR3nt: TGTGCCAGCAGTTTATCTAGGACTAGAGTGGATACGCAGTATTTT; CDR3aa: CASSLSRTRVDTQYF
abundance: NA; j_gene: TRBJ1-3; v_gene: TRBV2; d_gene: TRBD1; CDR3nt: TGTGCCAGCAGTGAAGTCCCGGCCCACTCGGACAGGGGAAGCTCTGGAAACACCATATATTTT; CDR3aa: CASSEVPAHSDRGSSGNTIYF
abundance: NA; j_gene: TRBJ2-7; v_gene: TRBV14; d_gene: NA; CDR3nt: TGTGCCAGCAGCCCCAGAGGGAGTCCCTCCTACGAGCAGTACTTC; CDR3aa: CASSPRGSPSYEQYF
abundance: NA; j_gene: TRBJ1-6; v_gene: TRBV4-1; d_gene: NA; CDR3nt: TGCGCCAGCAGCCAGCAAGGGGGGAATTCACCCCTCCACTTT; CDR3aa: CASSQQGGNSPLHF
abundance: NA; j_gene: TRBJ1-3; v_gene: TRBV11-2; d_gene: NA; CDR3nt: TGTGCCAGCAGCTCACCATCCGGCTCTGGAAACACCATATATTTT; CDR3aa: CASSSPSGSGNTIYF
abundance: NA; j_gene: TRBJ1-2; v_gene: TRBV6-1; d_gene: NA; CDR3nt: TGTGCCAGCAGTGTTCCAACCCAGGGAACCTATGGCTACACCTTC; CDR3aa: CASSVPTQGTYGYTF
abundance: NA; j_gene: TRBJ1-2; v_gene: TRBV28; d_gene: NA; CDR3nt: TGTGCCAGCACCTTTCAGGGAGGCGCGAGGGGCTACACCTTC; CDR3aa: CASTFQGGARGYTF
abundance: NA; j_gene: TRBJ2-2; v_gene: TRBV7-6; d_gene: TRBD1; CDR3nt: TGTGCCAGCAGCTTGGGGACAGAGAGTTACACCGGGGAGCTGTTTTTT; CDR3aa: CASSLGTESYTGELFF
abundance: NA; j_gene: TRBJ2-7; v_gene: TRBV7-9; d_gene: NA; CDR3nt: TGTGCCAGCAGCTTCGCTAGCGCCAGCTCCTACGAGCAGTACTTC; CDR3aa: CASSFASASSYEQYF
abundance: NA; j_gene: TRBJ2-1; v_gene: TRBV5-1; d_gene: TRBD2; CDR3nt: TGCGCCAGCAGCTTGGTGCGGGAGATGGATGAGCAGTTCTTC; CDR3aa: CASSLVREMDEQFF
abundance: NA; j_gene: TRBJ1-3; v_gene: TRBV28; d_gene: NA; CDR3nt: TGTGCCAGCACCCGGGGACGGAGCTCTGGAAACACCATATATTTT; CDR3aa: CASTRGRSSGNTIYF
abundance: NA; j_gene: TRBJ2-7; v_gene: TRBV27; d_gene: NA; CDR3nt: TGTGCCAGCAGTTCCCCTCCGGGTGGGGAGCAGTACTTC; CDR3aa: CASSSPPGGEQYF
abundance: NA; j_gene: TRBJ2-1; v_gene: TRBV4-1; d_gene: NA; CDR3nt: TGCGCCAGCAGCCAAGGTGACTACGACAATGAGCAGTTCTTC; CDR3aa: CASSQGDYDNEQFF
abundance: NA; j_gene: TRBJ2-7; v_gene: TRBV5-4; d_gene: TRBD2; CDR3nt: TGTGCCAGCAGCTTGGGACTAGCGCAGGAGCAGTACTTC; CDR3aa: CASSLGLAQEQYF
abundance: NA; j_gene: TRBJ1-1; v_gene: TRBV29-1; d_gene: NA; CDR3nt: TGCACCATCGGGCGCGGGAACACTGAAGCTTTCTTT; CDR3aa: CTIGRGNTEAFF
abundance: NA; j_gene: TRBJ2-1; v_gene: TRBV5-1; d_gene: NA; CDR3nt: TGCGCCAGCAGCGGATCTACGGGCCATGAGCAGTTCTTC; CDR3aa: CASSGSTGHEQFF
abundance: NA; j_gene: TRBJ1-5; v_gene: TRBV4-1; d_gene: NA; CDR3nt: TGCGCCAGCAGCCAAGTGAGGGACAGCAATCAGCCCCAGCATTTT; CDR3aa: CASSQVRDSNQPQHF
abundance: NA; j_gene: TRBJ2-3; v_gene: TRBV11-2; d_gene: TRBD2; CDR3nt: TGTGCCAGCACAGGACTAGCGGGAGGAAAAACAGATACGCAGTATTTT; CDR3aa: CASTGLAGGKTDTQYF
abundance: NA; j_gene: TRBJ2-1; v_gene: TRBV20-1; d_gene: NA; CDR3nt: TGCAGTGTGGGTACGTACAATGAGCAGTTCTTC; CDR3aa: CSVGTYNEQFF
abundance: once; j_gene: TRBJ2-2; v_gene: TRBV7-9; d_gene: TRBD1; CDR3nt: TGTGCCAGCAGCTTAACAAGAGGGACAGCCCTCTCCGGGGAGCTGTTTTTT; CDR3aa: CASSLTRGTALSGELFF
abundance: NA; j_gene: TRBJ1-2; v_gene: TRBV28; d_gene: NA; CDR3nt: TGTGCCAGCAGTTTAAGGGACACTTATGGCTACACCTTC; CDR3aa: CASSLRDTYGYTF
abundance: NA; j_gene: TRBJ1-1; v_gene: TRBV16; d_gene: TRBD1; CDR3nt: TGTGCCAGCAGCCCAGGGACAGGGTCCATGAACACTGAAGCTTTCTTT; CDR3aa: CASSPGTGSMNTEAFF
abundance: NA; j_gene: TRBJ2-7; v_gene: TRBV15; d_gene: NA; CDR3nt: TGTGCCACCAGCAGGGGGGCTGTGCAGTACTTC; CDR3aa: CATSRGAVQYF
abundance: NA; j_gene: TRBJ1-1; v_gene: TRBV5-4; d_gene: TRBD1; CDR3nt: TGTGCCAGCAGCTTGCCTGGACAGGGGAGGGGGAACACTGAAGCTTTCTTT; CDR3aa: CASSLPGQGRGNTEAFF
abundance: NA; j_gene: TRBJ1-5; v_gene: TRBV28; d_gene: NA; CDR3nt: TGTGCCAGCAGACAATTACAGGGAGAGCTTAGCAATCAGCCCCAGCATTTT; CDR3aa: CASRQLQGELSNQPQHF
abundance: NA; j_gene: TRBJ2-7; v_gene: TRBV15; d_gene: TRBD2; CDR3nt: TGTGCCACCAGCAGGGGACTAGCGGGAGAATTGCGGCAGTACTTC; CDR3aa: CATSRGLAGELRQYF
abundance: NA; j_gene: TRBJ1-6; v_gene: TRBV6-1; d_gene: NA; CDR3nt: TGTGCCGTCCCAGAAAGCTCCTATAATTCACCCCTCCACTTT; CDR3aa: CAVPESSYNSPLHF
abundance: NA; j_gene: TRBJ2-1; v_gene: TRBV27; d_gene: NA; CDR3nt: TGTGCCAGCAGTTTATTCGCGGGTGGGTACAATGAGCAGTTCTTC; CDR3aa: CASSLFAGGYNEQFF
abundance: NA; j_gene: TRBJ1-3; v_gene: TRBV7-8; d_gene: NA; CDR3nt: TGTGCCAGCAGCTTAAATGGCAGAAACTCTGGAAACACCATATATTTT; CDR3aa: CASSLNGRNSGNTIYF
abundance: NA; j_gene: TRBJ2-7; v_gene: TRBV5-8; d_gene: NA; CDR3nt: TGTGCCAGCAGCTTGGGCGGGAAAAACTACGAGCAGTACTTC; CDR3aa: CASSLGGKNYEQYF
abundance: NA; j_gene: TRBJ1-4; v_gene: TRBV6-5; d_gene: NA; CDR3nt: TGTGCCAGCAGTTACGGTGGAGAAAAACTGTTTTTT; CDR3aa: CASSYGGEKLFF
abundance: NA; j_gene: TRBJ2-7; v_gene: TRBV29-1; d_gene: TRBD1; CDR3nt: TGCAGCGTTGAGGGACAGGGAGATACCTACGAGCAGTACTTC; CDR3aa: CSVEGQGDTYEQYF
abundance: NA; j_gene: TRBJ1-1; v_gene: TRBV13; d_gene: NA; CDR3nt: TGTGCCAGCAGCTTAGGTAGGGACACTGAAGCTTTCTTT; CDR3aa: CASSLGRDTEAFF
abundance: NA; j_gene: TRBJ2-1; v_gene: TRBV7-2; d_gene: TRBD2; CDR3nt: TGTGCCAGCAGCCCTCGGGGCGGGAGCCCCTACAATGAGCAGTTCTTC; CDR3aa: CASSPRGGSPYNEQFF
abundance: once; j_gene: TRBJ2-3; v_gene: TRBV30; d_gene: TRBD1; CDR3nt: TGTGCCTGGAGTTCCGGGACAGGGGCGAGAGATACGCAGTATTTT; CDR3aa: CAWSSGTGARDTQYF
abundance: NA; j_gene: TRBJ2-7; v_gene: TRBV28; d_gene: TRBD1; CDR3nt: TGTGCCAGCAGTTTAGCAGGGGGCTGGTACGAGCAGTACTTC; CDR3aa: CASSLAGGWYEQYF
abundance: NA; j_gene: TRBJ2-7; v_gene: TRBV6-5; d_gene: NA; CDR3nt: TGTGCCAGCAGTGAGGGATTAGTATACGAGCAGTACTTC; CDR3aa: CASSEGLVYEQYF
abundance: NA; j_gene: TRBJ2-7; v_gene: TRBV7-9; d_gene: NA; CDR3nt: TGTGCCAGCAGTCGACAAGGGGCGGGGAGCTACGAGCAGTACTTC; CDR3aa: CASSRQGAGSYEQYF